This T cell receptor (beta chain) was captured in a study of blood T cell repertoires in COVID-19. Overall study: Spain, Italy and the United States supplied samples that represented acute and convalescent COVID-19. PBMCs, B-cell-depleted T cells, or T cells were the source of the cDNA or gDNA that made up the material.

Per the original methods: Reference gene primer amplification gave estimated nucleated cell counts. The protocol was immunoSEQ multiplex PCR, while the TCRdb copy is restricted to in-frame clones and leaves out a portion. The V and J calls and the clone size are those of that table, but D and trimming were determined from the DNA. The sample yields more than 110,000 clones, 77% seen once. CDR3 length: 12 amino acids. The germline V gene has CDR1 SGHRS and CDR2 YFSETQ. V was trimmed by 4 bases and J by 7 bases, leaving 11 bases between them. Sequenced material: peripheral blood. V and J are TRBV5-1 and TRBJ1-1; D uncertain. This sequence was found in a woman in her forties or fifties with active or convalescent COVID-19. In DNA form, the CDR3 reads TGCGCCAGCAGCCTCTCCGGTATTGAAGCTTTCTTT. It specifies CASSLSGIEAFF.